This T cell receptor beta chain was recorded in a study of Ad26.COV2.S vaccination and SARS-CoV-2 variants. Measured with immunoSEQ multiplex PCR; TCRdb has only the in-frame clones, and not every one. Altogether about 390,000 clones are present, approximately 91% being singletons, with the ten largest covering 3.5%. Described treatment: some 20 received Ad26.COV2.S at low or high dose, single or two shots; several received placebo; per-sample allocation not given. Collection of the samples took place on day 63 after the first injection of vaccine or placebo. An 18-55-year-old adult in Boston served as donor. Germline loops: CDR1 SGHAT, CDR2 FQNNGV. This CDR3 region has 16 residues. Between the trimmed V and J ends, which lost 1 base and 0 bases, there was a span of 12 bases.

This clonotype was sampled from a person aged 18-60 years who received the Ad26.COV2.S COVID-19 vaccine or a placebo. This specimen was peripheral blood, taken in a trial of Ad26.COV2.S vaccine versus placebo. The chain uses TRBV11-2 and TRBJ1-2; D is perhaps TRBD1 (6 bases). The CDR3 here is CASSLVRGPANYGYTF. The CDR3 region has the DNA TGTGCCAGCAGCTTAGTACGGGGGCCGGCTAACTATGGCTACACCTTC.